Described below is a single TCR beta chain sequence and its context. The CDR3 contains 13 residues. V was clipped by 4 bases and J by 1 base, with 9 bases between them. CDR1 SGHRS and CDR2 YFSETQ come from the germline V gene. This entry belongs to a study of cytotoxic CD8 clonotypes in ibrutinib-treated CLL. TCRdb's table, derived via immunoSEQ multiplex PCR, lists solely in-frame clones and lacks some. The top ten clones hold roughly 2% of a sample with some 130,000 clones, 70% to 90% of them seen once. The chain joins TRBV5-1 to TRBJ2-7; no firm D call. Material: PBMCs, obtained after 24 months of ibrutinib treatment. This sequence was found in a human donor with chronic lymphocytic leukemia. The CDR3 here is CASSPPESYEQYF. The CDR3 DNA follows: TGCGCCAGCAGCCCACCAGAGTCCTACGAGCAGTACTTC.